This entry lists 6 T cell receptor beta chains sequenced from one sample in a study of long-term antiretroviral therapy in people with HIV. A v3.0 immunoSEQ assay was performed at survey level. Clones were read by immunoSEQ multiplex PCR, and TCRdb kept only the in-frame ones, dropping some. The profile covers 25,000 to 35,000 clones, with 90% to 95% appearing a single time and around 3% taken by the ten largest. Sequencing was performed on unsorted PBMCs, taken 7.3 to 7.5 years after starting antiretroviral therapy. These receptor sequences come from a man between 50 and 59 years old with HIV.

The rearrangement joins TRBV27 to TRBJ2-1, with 8 bases fitting TRBD2. This CDR3 contains 14 residues. The ends lost 5 bases at V and 7 bases at J; junction bases unmatched: 7. The germline V gene encodes CDR1 MNHEY and CDR2 SMNVEV (reference sequence). CDR3 DNA: TGTGCCAGCAGTACAGTAGCGGGGTCTAATGAGCAGTTCTTC. Translation gives CASSTVAGSNEQFF.

V gene TRBV16 combines with J gene TRBJ1-1; weak D call: TRBD1 (5 bases). The V and J ends lost 0 bases and 0 bases respectively, with 23 bases between them. The germline gives CDR1 KGHSY, CDR2 FQNENV. The CDR3 covers 20 residues. CDR3 loop: CASSQSIAGGGGRMNTEAFF. The CDR3 DNA is TGTGCCAGCAGCCAATCAATCGCCGGGGGGGGAGGGAGGATGAACACTGAAGCTTTCTTT.

The chain couples TRBV30 to TRBJ1-1, with 9 bases fitting TRBD1. Losses at the gene ends were 3 bases for V and 5 bases for J; bases not matched to a gene: 4. CDR1 and CDR2 (germline): GTSNPN, SVGIG (reference sequence). The CDR3 consists of 13 residues. CDR3 protein: CAWSRQGGTEAFF. CDR3 sequence (DNA): TGTGCCTGGAGCAGACAGGGGGGTACTGAAGCTTTCTTT.

V gene TRBV10-2 combines with J gene TRBJ2-7; no reliable D call. The CDR3 covers 11 residues. Germline CDR1 reads WSHSY; CDR2 reads SAAADI. V lost 3 bases, J lost 4 bases, and 4 bases lay in between. DNA of the CDR3: TGCGCCAGCAGTGAAAATTACGAGCAGTACTTC. This sequence encodes CASSENYEQYF.

This clone was counted a few times. This chain's CDR3 is CASSPEGYGYTF. CDR3 nucleotides: TGTGCCAGCAGTCCAGAGGGCTATGGCTACACCTTC. The chain has TRBV7-9 and TRBJ1-2, with unresolved D. Trimming stripped 6 bases from V and 4 bases from J, with 9 bases between. There are 12 residues in the CDR3. Germline loops: CDR1 SEHNR, CDR2 FQNEAQ (reference sequence).

V gene TRBV7-2 combines with J gene TRBJ1-2; 12 bases align to TRBD1. Germline V gene sequence: CDR1 SGHTA, CDR2 FQGNSA. J was trimmed by 3 bases and V by 5 bases; bases with no gene match: 7. This CDR3 has 16 residues. The CDR3 spells CASSMGTGGSYYGYTF. CDR3 DNA: TGTGCCAGCAGCATGGGGACAGGGGGCAGCTACTATGGCTACACCTTC.